This TCR delta chain was sequenced for a study of Vδ1+ human thymocytes. Study results and limitations: Many TRG clonotypes were shared between donors; TRD repertoires were essentially private. Thymic TRG and TRD repertoires appeared highly polyclonal, with Gaussian CDR3 length distributions.

Germline CDR1 reads TSWWSYY; CDR2 reads QGS. The trim removed 0 bases at V and 6 bases at J, leaving 12 bases unmatched. This CDR3 is built from 18 residues. The sorted cells were CD3+ Vdelta1+ Vdelta2- thymocytes from alphabeta-depleted thymus. About this clone itself: Antigen specificity is unknown.

The template was reverse-transcribed extracted RNA. Multiplex PCR used pooled V-gene forward primers and a constant-region reverse primer to amplify CDR3s. TCRdb applied CATT to the multiplex PCR reads for clone calling. The top ten hold about 0.35% of the sample, which has over 45,000 delta-chain clones, roughly 16% seen once. The V and J genes are TRDV1 and TRDJ1; 11 nucleotides align to TRDD3. The sequenced material came from Vdelta1+ gamma-delta thymocytes from the thymus. The subset here: FACS-sorted CD3+ TCRalphabeta- TCRVdelta1+ TCRVdelta2- thymocytes. This sequence was found in a girl under three years old who had congenital heart surgery. The CDR3 bases are TGTGCTCTTGGGGAACTCCTCTTGGGGGATACGCCCGAAAATAAACTCATCTTT. Its translation: CALGELLLGDTPENKLIF.